The next 4 T cell receptor beta chains were all read from a single sample in a study of cytomegalovirus exposure and HLA in healthy donors. Produced via immunoSEQ multiplex PCR; TCRdb's table is partial and in-frame only. The sample contains fewer than 200,000 clones, 86% of which appear only once. Sequencing was performed on PBMCs. The receptors were gathered from a man aged 18-30 years in good health and CMV-seropositive.

The CDR3 region is CASRTWRTTNEKLFF. CDR3 sequence (DNA): TGTGCCAGCCGAACCTGGCGGACAACTAATGAAAAACTGTTTTTT. The chain links TRBV6-1 to TRBJ1-4; D gene uncertain. This CDR3 contains 15 residues. V lost 8 bases, J lost 0 bases, and 13 bases lay in between. Germline CDR1 reads MNHNS; CDR2 reads SASEGT.

The J gene is TRBJ2-7, the V gene TRBV13, with TRBD2 identical over 10 bases. The CDR3 spans 17 residues. V was pared by 3 bases and J by 0 bases, with 8 bases of the junction left unmatched. Germline values: CDR1 PRHDT, CDR2 FYEKMQ (reference sequence). CDR3 residues: CASSFTSGNPSSYEQYF. In DNA form, the CDR3 reads TGTGCCAGCAGCTTTACTAGCGGGAACCCTTCCTCCTACGAGCAGTACTTC.

Notes on this clone: This CDR3 is also generated by other DNA sequences in the sample. The V gene is TRBV19, the J gene TRBJ2-7, with 8 nucleotides matching TRBD2. CDR1 is LNHDA and CDR2 is SQIVND in the germline V gene (reference sequence). Germline trimming cut 3 bases from V and 3 bases from J; bases unmatched to any gene: 4. The CDR3 covers 14 residues. The CDR3 sequence is CASSIGSGSYEQYF. The CDR3 DNA reads TGTGCCAGTAGTATTGGAAGCGGGAGCTACGAGCAGTACTTC.

This clone was detected a few times. The rearrangement uses TRBV11-2 and TRBJ2-7, with TRBD2 identical over 7 bases. CDR1 and CDR2 from the germline V gene are SGHAT and FQNNGV. The CDR3 length is 16 residues. J was trimmed by 0 bases and V by 4 bases; bases with no gene match: 9. CDR3 region: CASSSLKAGSSYEQYF. The CDR3 DNA is TGTGCCAGCAGCTCTCTAAAAGCGGGAAGCTCCTACGAGCAGTACTTC.